This TCR beta chain was profiled in a study of radiation and T cells in renal cell carcinoma. With V trimmed by 6 bases and J by 4 bases, 4 bases remained unmatched. Germline loops: CDR1 ENHRY, CDR2 SYGVKD. This CDR3 region has 15 residues. Notes on this clone: Antigen: not known.

Profiled with immunoSEQ multiplex PCR; TCRdb holds only in-frame clones, not every one. Among 24,000 or so clones, nearly 55% were seen once, and the ten largest hold about 20%. Treatment in this sample: treatment-naive control, cytoreductive nephrectomy. Study-wide results and limits: Compared with controls, irradiated tumors showed greater TCR clonality.

Source: tumor tissue, taken from a patient whose treatment was nephrectomy without radiotherapy. The sequence was collected from a human donor with renal cell carcinoma. The genes are TRBV10-3 and TRBJ2-2, with TRBD1 matching 11 bases. The CDR3 nucleotides are TGTGCCATCAGGAGGACAGGGGGCATCACCGGGGAGCTGTTTTTT. Protein product: CAIRRTGGITGELFF.